The 20 T cell receptor beta chains in this list originate from one sample, sequenced in a study of blood T cell repertoires in COVID-19. Profiled with immunoSEQ multiplex PCR; TCRdb holds only in-frame clones, not every one. The sample yields roughly 47,000 clones, approximately 88% seen once. Sequencing was done on a sample of peripheral blood. The receptors derive from a man over 45 with acute or convalescent COVID-19.

This clone has a single count. The chain recombines TRBV5-4 with TRBJ2-7; 8 positions match TRBD2. The germline V gene encodes CDR1 SGHNT and CDR2 YYREEE (reference sequence). The J segment lost 5 bases and the V segment lost 4 bases, leaving 11 bases of the junction unmatched. The CDR3 has 15 amino acids. CDR3 DNA: TGTGCCAGCAGCGGGGGGAGCGGGAGCCTCAACGAGCAGTACTTC. Encoded protein: CASSGGSGSLNEQYF. The entire variable domain, with the rest obtained from reference TRBV5-4 and TRBJ2-7, is as follows: ETGVTQSPTHLIKTRGQQVTLRCSSQSGHNTVSWYQQALGQGPQFIFQYYREEENGRGNFPPRFSGLQFPNYSSELNVNALELDDSALYLCASSGGSGSLNEQYFGPGTRLTVT.

The chain joins TRBV18 to TRBJ1-1; 10 positions match TRBD1. CDR3 length equals 15 residues. CDR1 is KGHSH, CDR2 LQKENI, per germline. V dropped 2 bases and J dropped 1; count of bases not matched to a gene: 1. The CDR3 DNA is TGTGCCAGCTCACCAGGGGACAGGGGGAACACTGAAGCTTTCTTT. Translating gives CASSPGDRGNTEAFF. The full variable domain, in which reference TRBV18 and TRBJ1-1 provide the parts outside the CDR3, is NAGVMQNPRHLVRRRGQEARLRCSPMKGHSHVYWYRQLPEEGLKFMVYLQKENIIDESGMPKERFSAEFPKEGPSILRIQQVVRGDSAAYFCASSPGDRGNTEAFFGQGTRLTVV.

The V and J genes are TRBV6-1 and TRBJ1-5; D is undetermined. V was pared by 3 bases and J by 5 bases, with 8 bases between. Germline CDR1 MNHNS, CDR2 SASEGT. CDR3 length equals 13 residues. CDR3 in amino acids: CASSDLADQPQHF. Written as DNA, the CDR3 is TGTGCCAGCAGTGATTTGGCGGATCAGCCCCAGCATTTT.

The chain couples TRBV25-1 to TRBJ2-1; 8 bases agree with TRBD1. Germline trimming cut 5 bases from V and 0 bases from J; bases unmatched to any gene: 6. Per germline, CDR1 MGHDK and CDR2 SYGVNS. The CDR3 runs to 16 residues. The CDR3 loop is CASSSSGGSSYNEQFF. CDR3 DNA: TGTGCCAGCAGTTCGTCAGGGGGCTCCTCCTACAATGAGCAGTTCTTC. The variable domain in full, with the rest retrieved from reference TRBV25-1 and TRBJ2-1, is EADIYQTPRYLVIGTGKKITLECSQTMGHDKMYWYQQDPGMELHLIHYSYGVNSTEKGDLSSESTVSRIRTEHFPLTLESARPSHTSQYLCASSSSGGSSYNEQFFGPGTRLTVL.

V usage is TRBV28 and J usage is TRBJ1-4; D call uncertain. The V end lost 6 bases, the J end lost 8 bases, and 16 bases lay between the germline ends. Germline V gene lookup returns CDR1 MDHEN and CDR2 SYDVKM. The CDR3 spans 14 residues. The CDR3 is CASRPIPGLEKLFF. The CDR3 DNA is TGTGCCAGCAGACCCATCCCGGGTCTCGAAAAACTGTTTTTT. The variable domain in full, completed from reference TRBV28 and TRBJ1-4, reads DVKVTQSSRYLVKRTGEKVFLECVQDMDHENMFWYRQDPGLGLRLIYFSYDVKMKEKGDIPEGYSVSREKKERFSLILESASTNQTSMYLCASRPIPGLEKLFFGSGTQLSVL.

This clone was seen a handful of times. The chain has TRBV5-1 and TRBJ2-7; D may be TRBD2 (6 bases). The V and J ends lost 4 bases and 4 bases respectively, with 15 bases between them. The CDR3 is 14 residues long. Germline assignment: CDR1 SGHRS and CDR2 YFSETQ. This CDR3 is CASSPSSVKYEQYF. The CDR3 DNA follows: TGCGCCAGCAGCCCATCTAGCGTCAAGTACGAGCAGTACTTC.

This clone came up a few times. The chain carries TRBV25-1 and TRBJ2-7; 11 bases are shared with TRBD2. Trimming took 2 bases from V and 2 from J; bases not matched to a gene: 11. The CDR3 consists of 18 residues. Germline V gene data show CDR1 as MGHDK and CDR2 as SYGVNS. Here the CDR3 reads CASSEGPLISGRAYEQYF. The DNA for the CDR3 is TGTGCCAGCAGTGAAGGCCCCCTGATTAGCGGGAGGGCCTACGAGCAGTACTTC.

The rearrangement uses TRBV7-2 and TRBJ2-4, with TRBD1 matching over 9 bases. Germline CDR1 is SGHTA and CDR2 is FQGNSA. The CDR3 consists of 15 residues. V gave up 1 base and J gave up 7 bases; unmatched junction bases: 5. This CDR3 is CASSLGDRDLNIQYF. The CDR3 region has the DNA TGTGCCAGCAGCTTAGGGGACAGGGATCTGAACATTCAGTACTTC.

The chain uses TRBV19 and TRBJ2-1, with 13 bases fitting TRBD2. The CDR3 contains 16 residues. Per the germline V gene, CDR1 is LNHDA and CDR2 is SQIVND (reference sequence). V trimming: 4 bases; J trimming: 7 bases; junction bases outside the gene matches: 7. CDR3 loop: CASSTWGLAGKNEQFF. The DNA for the CDR3 is TGTGCCAGTAGTACCTGGGGACTAGCGGGAAAGAATGAGCAGTTCTTC.

The chain links TRBV19 to TRBJ2-7, with 8 bases fitting TRBD2. This CDR3 contains 14 residues. J lost 5 bases, V lost 5 bases, and 8 bases had no gene match. CDR1 and CDR2 (germline): LNHDA, SQIVND (reference sequence). The CDR3 loop is CASSARSGNDEQYF. The CDR3 coding sequence is TGTGCCAGTAGTGCCCGTAGCGGGAACGACGAGCAGTACTTC.

V usage is TRBV6-5 and J usage is TRBJ2-2, with TRBD1 as a possible D gene (6 bases). The V gene lost 11 bases and the J gene lost 7 bases, with 20 bases spanning the gap. This CDR3 has 14 amino acids. Germline V gene data show CDR1 as MNHEY and CDR2 as SVGAGI. CDR3 amino acids: CAVLGAGVGGELFF. The CDR3 region has the DNA TGTGCCGTACTGGGGGCAGGGGTCGGCGGGGAGCTGTTTTTT.

This rearrangement joins TRBV6-5 to TRBJ2-7, with 8 bases identical to TRBD2. Looked up from germline, CDR1 is MNHEY and CDR2 is SVGAGI. Trimming at V came to 6 bases and at J to 3 bases, leaving 7 bases not matched to a gene. This CDR3 contains 14 residues. CDR3 sequence (DNA): TGTGCCAGCAGATCCTCCGGGAGGGGCTACGAGCAGTACTTC. Translating it yields CASRSSGRGYEQYF.

The chain couples TRBV18 to TRBJ1-2; the D gene is possibly TRBD1 (5 bases). Germline V gives CDR1 KGHSH, CDR2 LQKENI. This CDR3 region has 15 residues. V was trimmed by 2 bases and J by 4 bases, leaving 14 bases between them. CDR3 DNA sequence: TGTGCCAGCTCACCATCGGCAGGGCTGGTCTATGGCTACACCTTC. Translation gives CASSPSAGLVYGYTF.

V gene TRBV9 combines with J gene TRBJ1-3; no reliable D call. Germline loops: CDR1 SGDLS, CDR2 YYNGEE. Trimming took 0 bases from V and 0 from J, leaving 10 bases between them. This CDR3 is 16 amino acids long. The CDR3 region has the DNA TGTGCCAGCAGCGTAGTCGTAGAAACCTCTGGAAACACCATATATTTT. Its protein product is CASSVVVETSGNTIYF.

The genes are TRBV19 and TRBJ2-5; D may be TRBD1 (5 bases). This CDR3 region has 15 residues. Germline CDR1 and CDR2: LNHDA and SQIVND (reference sequence). Trimming stripped 1 base from V and 4 bases from J, with 13 bases between. The CDR3 spells CASSIAAGLRETQYF. Here the CDR3 DNA reads TGTGCCAGTAGTATAGCTGCAGGGCTCCGAGAGACCCAGTACTTC.

CDR3 coding DNA: TGTGCCAGCAGCTCAGCGGGGAGGTTAGATACGCAGTATTTT. This translates into CASSSAGRLDTQYF. The chain is built from TRBV7-2 and TRBJ2-3, with 7 bases identical to TRBD2. The CDR3 is made up of 14 amino acids. Germline V gives CDR1 SGHTA, CDR2 FQGNSA. J was trimmed by 5 bases and V by 4 bases; bases with no gene match: 6.

The chain joins TRBV7-9 to TRBJ2-7, with D possibly matching TRBD1 (6 bases). The CDR3 sequence is 13 residues long. Germline values: CDR1 SEHNR, CDR2 FQNEAQ (reference sequence). V lost 3 bases and J 4 bases, leaving 10 bases between the germline ends. The chain's CDR3 is CASSFEGEYEQYF. The CDR3 nucleotides are TGTGCCAGCAGCTTTGAGGGGGAATACGAGCAGTACTTC.

The chain combines TRBV3-1 (or the pseudogene TRBV3-2) with TRBJ2-7, with TRBD1 matching over 9 bases. CDR1 is LGHDT, CDR2 YNNKEL, per germline (reference sequence). The length of the CDR3 is 16 residues. With V trimmed by 4 bases and J by 6 bases, 13 bases remained unmatched. The CDR3 protein is CASSLEPGTGRGEQYF. The CDR3 DNA sequence: TGTGCCAGCAGCCTCGAACCCGGGACAGGGAGGGGCGAGCAGTACTTC.

This clone was picked up one time. This chain uses TRBV18 with TRBJ2-2; 8 positions agree with TRBD1. The CDR3 has 19 residues. Looked up from germline, CDR1 is KGHSH and CDR2 is LQKENI. V trimming: 4 bases; J trimming: 9 bases; junction bases outside the gene matches: 22. CDR3 nucleotide sequence: TGTGCCAGCTCACTTCAGGGGGCTTCCTACACCCCGGGGCTTCGGGAGCTGTTTTTT. Translation gives CASSLQGASYTPGLRELFF.

This clone came up a few times. V is TRBV19 and J is TRBJ1-1; 11 nucleotides align to TRBD1. Per the germline V gene, CDR1 is LNHDA and CDR2 is SQIVND (reference sequence). The CDR3 is made up of 13 amino acids. V lost 5 bases and J lost 5; bases outside the gene matches: 1. The CDR3 reads CASSRDRGTEAFF. As DNA, the CDR3 is TGTGCCAGTAGTCGGGACAGGGGGACTGAAGCTTTCTTT.